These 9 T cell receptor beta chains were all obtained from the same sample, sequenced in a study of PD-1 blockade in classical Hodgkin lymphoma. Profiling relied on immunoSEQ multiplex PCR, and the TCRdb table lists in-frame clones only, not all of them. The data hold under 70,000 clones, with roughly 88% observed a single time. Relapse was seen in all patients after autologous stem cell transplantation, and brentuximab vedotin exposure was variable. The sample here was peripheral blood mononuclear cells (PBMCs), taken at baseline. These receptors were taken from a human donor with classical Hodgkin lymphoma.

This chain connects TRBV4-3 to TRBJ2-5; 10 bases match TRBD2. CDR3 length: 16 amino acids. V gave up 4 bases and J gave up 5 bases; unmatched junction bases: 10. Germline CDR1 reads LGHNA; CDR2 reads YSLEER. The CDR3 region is CASSLLGTSEWETQYF. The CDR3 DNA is TGCGCCAGCAGCCTCTTAGGGACTAGCGAGTGGGAGACCCAGTACTTC.

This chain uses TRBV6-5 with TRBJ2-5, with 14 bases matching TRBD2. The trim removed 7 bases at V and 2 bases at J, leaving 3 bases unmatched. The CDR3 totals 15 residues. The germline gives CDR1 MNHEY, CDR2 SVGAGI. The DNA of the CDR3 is TGTGCCAGCATGGGACTAGCGGGGGCTCAAGAGACCCAGTACTTC. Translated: CASMGLAGAQETQYF.

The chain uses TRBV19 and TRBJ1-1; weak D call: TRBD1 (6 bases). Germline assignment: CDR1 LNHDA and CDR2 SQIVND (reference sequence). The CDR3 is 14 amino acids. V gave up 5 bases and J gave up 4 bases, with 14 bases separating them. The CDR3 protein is CASSGTGRSTEAFF. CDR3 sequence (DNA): TGTGCCAGTAGTGGAACAGGGCGCTCCACTGAAGCTTTCTTT.

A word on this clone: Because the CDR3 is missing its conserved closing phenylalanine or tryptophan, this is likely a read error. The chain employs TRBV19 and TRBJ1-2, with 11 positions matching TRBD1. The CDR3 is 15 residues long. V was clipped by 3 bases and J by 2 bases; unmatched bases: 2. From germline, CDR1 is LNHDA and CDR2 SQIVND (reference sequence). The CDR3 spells CASSMGQGVNYGYTL. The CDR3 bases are TGTGCCAGTAGTATGGGACAGGGGGTAAACTATGGCTACACCCTC.

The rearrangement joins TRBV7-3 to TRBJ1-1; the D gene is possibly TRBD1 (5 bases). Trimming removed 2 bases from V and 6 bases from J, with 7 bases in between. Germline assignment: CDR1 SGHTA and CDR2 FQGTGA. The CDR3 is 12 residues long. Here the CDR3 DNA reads TGTGCCAGCAGCTTAGGGGGTCCTGAAGCTTTCTTT. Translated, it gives CASSLGGPEAFF.

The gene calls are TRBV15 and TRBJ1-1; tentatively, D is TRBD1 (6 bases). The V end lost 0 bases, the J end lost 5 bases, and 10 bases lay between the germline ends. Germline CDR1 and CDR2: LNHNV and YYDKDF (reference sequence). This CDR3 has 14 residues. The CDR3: CATSRDRQGTEAFF. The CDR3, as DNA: TGTGCCACCAGCAGAGATCGGCAGGGGACTGAAGCTTTCTTT.

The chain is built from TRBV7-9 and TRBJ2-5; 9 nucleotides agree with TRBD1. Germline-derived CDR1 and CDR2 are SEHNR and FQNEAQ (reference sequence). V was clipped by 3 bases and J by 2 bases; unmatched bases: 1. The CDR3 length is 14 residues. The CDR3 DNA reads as TGTGCCAGCAGCTTGGGACAGGGTCAAGAGACCCAGTACTTC. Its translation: CASSLGQGQETQYF.

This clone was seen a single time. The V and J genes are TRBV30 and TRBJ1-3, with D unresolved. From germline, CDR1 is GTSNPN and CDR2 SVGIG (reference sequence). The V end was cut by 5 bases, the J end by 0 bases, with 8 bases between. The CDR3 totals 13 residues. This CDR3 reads CAWGESSGNTIYF. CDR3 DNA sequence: TGTGCCTGGGGGGAGAGCTCTGGAAACACCATATATTTT.

Here the CDR3 DNA reads TGCGCCAAAAAGCAGCCCCAGCATTTT. The encoded protein is CAKKQPQHF. V is TRBV23-1 and J is TRBJ1-5; D unclear. TRBV23-1 is marked as an open reading frame, function uncertain. The CDR3 is 9 amino acids. Trimming took 10 bases from V and 7 from J, leaving 5 bases between them.